The rows below give T cell receptor beta chains drawn from one sample of a study of lymphopenia after photon versus proton radiotherapy. Here immunoSEQ multiplex PCR was the method, and the copy in TCRdb shows in-frame clones only, minus some. Of around 19,000 clones in the sample, approximately 84% were seen once. The material sequenced was peripheral blood, taken from a patient treated with photon-based radiotherapy. The receptors were sampled from a woman aged 50 to 65 with pancreatic cancer. CDR3s include the opening cysteine and the closing phenylalanine or tryptophan. Fields, in order: J gene, V gene, clone size, CDR3 length, CDR3 protein. A row's size may be missing; if present it is once, few, many or a size class.

j_call: TRBJ1-3
v_call: TRBV19
clone_size: NA
cdr3_length: 17
cdr3_aa: CASSLTATGTSGNTIYF

j_call: TRBJ1-2
v_call: TRBV14
clone_size: medium-sized
cdr3_length: 15
cdr3_aa: CASSQEAGTKYGYTF

j_call: TRBJ1-4
v_call: TRBV29-1
clone_size: NA
cdr3_length: 14
cdr3_aa: CSASKQGAGEKLFF

j_call: TRBJ2-5
v_call: TRBV30
clone_size: NA
cdr3_length: 12
cdr3_aa: CAWSSGLGTQYF

j_call: TRBJ1-3
v_call: TRBV7-9
clone_size: NA
cdr3_length: 15
cdr3_aa: CASSRTVESGNTIYF

j_call: TRBJ2-3
v_call: TRBV2
clone_size: NA
cdr3_length: 14
cdr3_aa: CATTPTGGTDTQYF

j_call: TRBJ2-7
v_call: TRBV27
clone_size: NA
cdr3_length: 15
cdr3_aa: CASSFDRDLGYEQYF

j_call: TRBJ2-3
v_call: TRBV19
clone_size: once
cdr3_length: 16
cdr3_aa: CASADRVGFRTDTQYF

j_call: TRBJ2-6
v_call: TRBV19
clone_size: few
cdr3_length: 17
cdr3_aa: CASSMGVVGSGANVLTF

j_call: TRBJ2-4
v_call: TRBV9
clone_size: few
cdr3_length: 15
cdr3_aa: CASSGRTGDKNIQYF

j_call: TRBJ2-7
v_call: TRBV13
clone_size: NA
cdr3_length: 14
cdr3_aa: CASTLAGETYEQYF

j_call: TRBJ2-7
v_call: TRBV7-2
clone_size: NA
cdr3_length: 11
cdr3_aa: CASRQVNEQYF

j_call: TRBJ2-3
v_call: TRBV10-3
clone_size: NA
cdr3_length: 16
cdr3_aa: CAVRTGTSGHTDTQYF

j_call: TRBJ2-1
v_call: TRBV4-1
clone_size: NA
cdr3_length: 21
cdr3_aa: CASSHPRPELAGGGSYNEQFF

j_call: TRBJ2-3
v_call: TRBV2
clone_size: NA
cdr3_length: 13
cdr3_aa: CAVRVGLTDTQYF

j_call: TRBJ2-3
v_call: TRBV2
clone_size: NA
cdr3_length: 16
cdr3_aa: CASMERTSGSLGTQYF

j_call: TRBJ2-1
v_call: TRBV11-2
clone_size: NA
cdr3_length: 14
cdr3_aa: CASSVRQQNNEQFF

j_call: TRBJ1-2
v_call: TRBV27
clone_size: once
cdr3_length: 14
cdr3_aa: CASSSNRNAYGYTF

j_call: TRBJ2-7
v_call: TRBV28
clone_size: NA
cdr3_length: 14
cdr3_aa: CASRDRDSSYEQYF

j_call: TRBJ2-1
v_call: TRBV29-1
clone_size: NA
cdr3_length: 14
cdr3_aa: CSVPGTRIYNEQFF

j_call: TRBJ2-5
v_call: TRBV6-5
clone_size: NA
cdr3_length: 13
cdr3_aa: CASSRLDGETQYF

j_call: TRBJ1-5
v_call: TRBV7-6
clone_size: few
cdr3_length: 16
cdr3_aa: CASSLETAALNQPQHF

j_call: TRBJ2-1
v_call: TRBV19
clone_size: NA
cdr3_length: 18
cdr3_aa: CASTFRGARLAGGDEQFF

j_call: TRBJ2-7
v_call: TRBV19
clone_size: NA
cdr3_length: 18
cdr3_aa: CASSTSDSRRTSSYEQYF

j_call: TRBJ2-4
v_call: TRBV5-6
clone_size: NA
cdr3_length: 17
cdr3_aa: CASSSGPRSTAKNIQYF

j_call: TRBJ1-6
v_call: TRBV28
clone_size: NA
cdr3_length: 18
cdr3_aa: CASSFPRTGSSYNSPLHF

j_call: TRBJ1-4
v_call: TRBV2
clone_size: NA
cdr3_length: 14
cdr3_aa: CASGLGGPNEKLFF

j_call: TRBJ2-5
v_call: TRBV29-1
clone_size: NA
cdr3_length: 8
cdr3_aa: CSGDTKYF

j_call: TRBJ1-1
v_call: TRBV9
clone_size: NA
cdr3_length: 14
cdr3_aa: CASSDRDMNTEAFF

j_call: TRBJ2-2
v_call: TRBV2
clone_size: medium-sized
cdr3_length: 13
cdr3_aa: CAGRQGGTGELFF

j_call: TRBJ2-1
v_call: TRBV5-6
clone_size: NA
cdr3_length: 14
cdr3_aa: CASSFSRAPNEQFF

j_call: TRBJ1-1
v_call: TRBV10-2
clone_size: NA
cdr3_length: 15
cdr3_aa: CASRGTGTGNTEAFF

j_call: TRBJ1-5
v_call: TRBV19
clone_size: NA
cdr3_length: 16
cdr3_aa: CASSIPGTGRLRPQHF

j_call: TRBJ1-2
v_call: TRBV18
clone_size: few
cdr3_length: 14
cdr3_aa: CASSPLRAGDGYTF

j_call: TRBJ2-1
v_call: TRBV18
clone_size: NA
cdr3_length: 15
cdr3_aa: CASSHTQGSPNEQFF

j_call: TRBJ2-1
v_call: TRBV4-2
clone_size: once
cdr3_length: 15
cdr3_aa: CASSYEQGSYNEQFF

j_call: TRBJ1-2
v_call: TRBV4-3
clone_size: NA
cdr3_length: 16
cdr3_aa: CASSQDSAGAGYGYTF

j_call: TRBJ2-7
v_call: TRBV10-2
clone_size: NA
cdr3_length: 16
cdr3_aa: CASSEPEAGWTYEQYF

j_call: TRBJ2-1
v_call: TRBV5-1
clone_size: NA
cdr3_length: 16
cdr3_aa: CASSLGGTLEYNEQFF

j_call: TRBJ1-1
v_call: TRBV18
clone_size: NA
cdr3_length: 16
cdr3_aa: CASSLAATATNTEAFF

j_call: TRBJ2-1
v_call: TRBV10-1
clone_size: once
cdr3_length: 16
cdr3_aa: CASSPGLAGGGNEQFF

j_call: TRBJ2-3
v_call: TRBV5-4
clone_size: NA
cdr3_length: 18
cdr3_aa: CASSLRSGGGRSTDTQYF

j_call: TRBJ2-3
v_call: TRBV4-1
clone_size: NA
cdr3_length: 14
cdr3_aa: CASSQWISEGTQYF

j_call: TRBJ1-3
v_call: TRBV14
clone_size: NA
cdr3_length: 15
cdr3_aa: CASSYDRASGNTIYF

j_call: TRBJ2-5
v_call: TRBV27
clone_size: NA
cdr3_length: 16
cdr3_aa: CASSFSARLEGETQYF

j_call: TRBJ1-1
v_call: TRBV7-2
clone_size: NA
cdr3_length: 15
cdr3_aa: CASSLVRGVGAEAFF

j_call: TRBJ1-1
v_call: TRBV7-8
clone_size: few
cdr3_length: 14
cdr3_aa: CASRQTPGGTEAFF

j_call: TRBJ2-7
v_call: TRBV11-2
clone_size: NA
cdr3_length: 15
cdr3_aa: CASSFDRLLTYEQYF

j_call: TRBJ1-2
v_call: TRBV25-1
clone_size: NA
cdr3_length: 15
cdr3_aa: CASSALDGTGNGYTF